These T cell receptor beta chains were read from a single sample in a study of CD8 T cells in Susac syndrome. TCRdb re-derived calls from the immunoSEQ multiplex PCR reads in MiXCR, one entry per CDR3 protein. The sample consists of around 200,000 distinct CDR3 sequences, 95% of them appearing once. The sequenced sample consisted of CD8+ T cells from PBMCs. These receptors were collected from a human donor with Susac syndrome. Both conserved end residues are part of each CDR3. The D gene is left open where the match is weak. Rows give clone size only sometimes, using once, few, many, or a class for an expanded clone.

V	size	J	D	DNA	CDR3
TRBV19	NA	TRBJ2-7	NA	TGTGCCAGTAGTCCGGGGGTCCATAAAGACGAGCAGTACTTC	CASSPGVHKDEQYF
TRBV7-8	NA	TRBJ2-3	NA	TGTGCCAGCAGTTTCGTCACGCCAGATACGCAGTATTTT	CASSFVTPDTQYF
TRBV6-5	NA	TRBJ2-1	TRBD1	TGTGCCAGCAGTTACCTAGGGACAGGGGGGCTCTACAATGAGCAGTTCTTC	CASSYLGTGGLYNEQFF
TRBV29-1	NA	TRBJ2-1	TRBD2	TGCAGCGTTGAGGGAAGACTAGCGGGGAATGAGCAGTTCTTC	CSVEGRLAGNEQFF
TRBV3-1	once	TRBJ1-4	NA	TGTGCCAGCTCGACGGAGAATGAAAAACTGTTTTTT	CASSTENEKLFF
TRBV30	NA	TRBJ2-7	NA	TGTGCCTGGAGTGCGCAGGGGTACGAGCAGTACTTC	CAWSAQGYEQYF
TRBV14	NA	TRBJ2-1	NA	TGTGCCAGCAGCCCTGATTGGACTGGGGGAGAGTACAATGAGCAGTTCTTC	CASSPDWTGGEYNEQFF
TRBV13	NA	TRBJ1-2	NA	TGTGCCAGCAGCTCCCGAGGCAGGGAAGGTGGCTACACCTTC	CASSSRGREGGYTF
TRBV5-4	NA	TRBJ2-7	NA	TGTGCCAGCAGCTTGCCGTCTAACCGAGACGAGCAGTACTTC	CASSLPSNRDEQYF
TRBV30	NA	TRBJ1-5	NA	TGTGCCTGGAGCCCCCATGGGTTGAGCAATCAGCCCCAGCATTTT	CAWSPHGLSNQPQHF
TRBV5-1	few	TRBJ2-7	NA	TGCGCCAGCAGCTCCACAGGGTCCTCCTACGAGCAGTACTTC	CASSSTGSSYEQYF
TRBV5-1	once	TRBJ1-2	NA	TGCGCCAGCAGCTTGGACGATTGGACGGTTGGCTACACCTTC	CASSLDDWTVGYTF
TRBV6-5	NA	TRBJ2-7	TRBD1	TGTGCCAGCAGTTCGACAGGGGTTCCCAACGAGCAGTACTTC	CASSSTGVPNEQYF
TRBV13	once	TRBJ2-7	TRBD2	TGTGCCAGCAGCTCGACTAGCGGGGATCTATACGAGCAGTACTTC	CASSSTSGDLYEQYF
TRBV20-1	NA	TRBJ2-5	NA	TGCAGTGCCTTTTCGGCCCTCCAAGAGACCCAGTACTTC	CSAFSALQETQYF
TRBV2	NA	TRBJ2-2	NA	TGTGCCAGCAGTATTCAGAGGAGTTACACCGGGGAGCTGTTTTTT	CASSIQRSYTGELFF
TRBV9	NA	TRBJ2-2	NA	TGTGCCAGCAGCGTTTTTGGCACCGGGGAGCTGTTTTTT	CASSVFGTGELFF
TRBV20-1	NA	TRBJ2-4	NA	TGCAGTGCTAGAGATATTGCGGGCAAAAACATTCAGTACTTC	CSARDIAGKNIQYF
TRBV19	NA	TRBJ2-2	NA	TGTGCCGCCTCCCGGGCAGGGTTGTACACCGGGGAGCTGTTTTTT	CAASRAGLYTGELFF
TRBV5-1	NA	TRBJ2-2	NA	TGCGCCAGCACTTTAAGGCCGAACACCGGGGAGCTGTTTTTT	CASTLRPNTGELFF
TRBV11-1	once	TRBJ1-1	NA	TGTGCCAGCAGCTCTGGTTGGGGTGGGGACACTGAAGCTTTCTTT	CASSSGWGGDTEAFF
TRBV29-1	NA	TRBJ2-1	NA	TGCAGCGTCGAACAGGGCATCCTCTACAATGAGCAGTTCTTC	CSVEQGILYNEQFF
TRBV18	NA	TRBJ2-7	NA	TGTGCCAGCTCACGCGACTCAACCTCCTACGAGCAGTACTTC	CASSRDSTSYEQYF
TRBV18	NA	TRBJ1-6	NA	TGTGCCAGCTCACCGCAGTCCGGGATGGGAAATTCACCCCTCCACTTT	CASSPQSGMGNSPLHF
TRBV24-1	NA	TRBJ2-2	NA	TGTGCCACCAGTGATTTGGGAGACGCCGGGGAGCTGTTTTTT	CATSDLGDAGELFF
TRBV7-9	NA	TRBJ2-7	TRBD1	TGTGCCAGCAGACAGAATGACAGGGACGAGCAGTACTTC	CASRQNDRDEQYF
TRBV25-1	NA	TRBJ2-1	NA	TGTGCCAGCTCTGACCCGGGGTACAATGAGCAGTTCTTC	CASSDPGYNEQFF
TRBV15	NA	TRBJ1-2	NA	TGTGCCACCAGCACCAGGACGGGGGGCAACTATGGCTACACCTTC	CATSTRTGGNYGYTF
TRBV27	NA	TRBJ2-4	NA	TGTGCCAGCAGTTCTCGACAGGGACTAAACATTCAGTACTTC	CASSSRQGLNIQYF
TRBV5-6	NA	TRBJ2-1	NA	TGTGCCAGCAGCCCCTACGAGCGTTGGAGCTCCTACAATGAGCAGTTCTTC	CASSPYERWSSYNEQFF
TRBV12-3/TRBV12-4	NA	TRBJ2-3	NA	TGTGCCAGCAGTGCGATCCCTGGGGCAGATACGCAGTATTTT	CASSAIPGADTQYF
TRBV5-1	NA	TRBJ2-1	NA	TGCGCCAGCAGCTTCGGTGGCGGGGCTTATTGGTACAATGAGCAGTTCTTC	CASSFGGGAYWYNEQFF
TRBV3-1	NA	TRBJ1-5	NA	TGTGCCAGCAGCCTAAACGGGGATCAGCCCCAGCATTTT	CASSLNGDQPQHF
TRBV9	NA	TRBJ2-1	TRBD2	TGTGCCAGCAGCGTAGGTAGCGGGGCTCTTAATGAGCAGTTCTTC	CASSVGSGALNEQFF
TRBV4-1	NA	TRBJ2-5	NA	TGCGCCAGCAGCCAGGTGTACGGGGAAGAGACCCAGTACTTC	CASSQVYGEETQYF
TRBV25-1	NA	TRBJ1-6	TRBD1	TGTGCCAGCAGTGAATCGTTGACAGGGAGTAATTCACCCCTCCACTTT	CASSESLTGSNSPLHF
TRBV19	NA	TRBJ1-2	NA	TGTGCCACGACCAGAGGGGGAGCGGATGGCTACACCTTC	CATTRGGADGYTF
TRBV13	NA	TRBJ2-3	NA	TGTGCCAGCAGCCCGGTCGGTGAGCGTACGCAGTATTTT	CASSPVGERTQYF